This T cell receptor (beta chain) was identified during a study of cytomegalovirus exposure and HLA in healthy donors. Primers for the PCR totalled 60 Vbeta and 13 Jbeta. Sequencing was performed with immunoSEQ multiplex PCR; in TCRdb, only in-frame clones are kept and a portion is missing. The sample comprises 100,000 to 120,000 clones, 70% to 85% of which are singletons, and 5% to 7.5% rests with the top ten. This CDR3 comprises 12 residues. Germline V CDR1 and CDR2: SGHRS, YFSETQ. V lost 0 bases and J 7 bases, leaving 7 bases between the germline ends. The receptor was isolated from a man aged 25 to 40 in good health and CMV-seropositive. This sequence joins TRBV5-1 and TRBJ2-5; weak D call: TRBD2 (5 bases). Sequenced input: PBMCs. The CDR3 DNA is TGCGCCAGCAGCTTGGACCGGGGGACCCAGTACTTC. Its protein is CASSLDRGTQYF. The variable domain in full, completed from reference TRBV5-1 and TRBJ2-5, reads KAGVTQTPRYLIKTRGQQVTLSCSPISGHRSVSWYQQTPGQGLQFLFEYFSETQRNKGNFPGRFSGRQFSNSRSEMNVSTLELGDSALYLCASSLDRGTQYFGPGTRLLVL.